This T cell receptor (beta chain) was captured in a study of radiotherapy plus CTLA-4 blockade in lung cancer. V was pared by 0 bases and J by 7 bases, with 10 bases of the junction left unmatched. The CDR3 has 17 amino acids. Germline assignment: CDR1 ENHRY and CDR2 SYGVKD. This clone was seen a single time. Clones were read by immunoSEQ multiplex PCR, and TCRdb kept only the in-frame ones, dropping some. The sample holds about 49,000 clones, 70% to 90% seen once. The chain combines TRBV10-3 with TRBJ2-7, with 12 nucleotides matching TRBD2. The sequence was obtained from a human donor with non-small cell lung cancer whose response to radiotherapy plus ipilimumab could not be evaluated. Sequenced material: peripheral blood, taken from a patient treated with radiotherapy plus ipilimumab. CDR3 nucleotide sequence: TGTGCCATCAGTGAGTCAAGACTAGCGGGAGCTCTTGGAGAGCAGTACTTC. Encoded protein: CAISESRLAGALGEQYF.